One sample yielded the 31 T cell receptor beta chains listed below, sequenced in a study of T cell repertoires in aging, cancer and after chemotherapy. TRB rearrangements spanning V, D and J were amplified using mixed TRB-A/B primers. One entry per CDR3 protein results from TCRdb running MiXCR on the multiplex PCR reads. The top ten clones hold around 70% of a sample with 2,500 or so distinct CDR3 sequences, 59% of them seen once. Amplification of TCR beta used genomic DNA extracted from peripheral blood. The material sequenced was blood. These receptors originate from a human donor with a blood cancer.

V is TRBV12-3 or TRBV12-4 and J is TRBJ2-5; no firm D call. The V end lost 5 bases, the J end lost 6 bases, and 13 bases lay between the germline ends. The CDR3 sequence is 13 residues long. The CDR3 region has the DNA TGTGCCAGCAGTAACAGTGGTCGAAAGACCCAGTACTTC. It codes for CASSNSGRKTQYF.

The chain carries TRBV5-6 and TRBJ2-3, with 7 bases matching TRBD1. The CDR3 is made up of 14 amino acids. The germline gives CDR1 SGHDT, CDR2 YYEEEE. Losses at the gene ends were 3 bases for V and 0 bases for J; bases not matched to a gene: 1. CDR3 sequence: CASSSGQSTDTQYF. DNA of the CDR3: TGTGCCAGCAGCTCGGGACAGAGCACAGATACGCAGTATTTT.

In its sample, this clonotype was seen once. The chain recombines TRBV12-3 or TRBV12-4 with TRBJ1-4; TRBD1 matches 12 bases. J gave up 0 bases and V 2 bases, and 10 bases lay outside the gene matches. The CDR3 has 20 residues. The CDR3 here is CASSLIGGWDRGPTNEKLFF. The CDR3 nucleotides read TGTGCCAGCAGTTTAATTGGCGGTTGGGACAGGGGGCCAACTAATGAAAAACTGTTTTTT.

A single count supports this clonotype. The CDR3: CAISDRQGDGNEQYF. The CDR3 DNA reads TGTGCCATCAGTGATAGACAGGGGGATGGTAACGAGCAGTACTTC. This chain uses TRBV10-3 with TRBJ2-7; 9 bases are shared with TRBD1. The CDR3 totals 15 residues. J lost 5 bases, V lost 3 bases, and 8 bases had no gene match. Germline CDR1 ENHRY, CDR2 SYGVKD.

The chain combines TRBV6-5 with TRBJ1-3; a possible D gene is TRBD1 (6 bases). The V end lost 6 bases, the J end lost 0 bases, and 12 bases lay between the germline ends. CDR1 MNHEY and CDR2 SVGAGI come from the germline V gene. The CDR3 covers 15 residues. CDR3 loop: CASSSRGFSGNTIYF. The CDR3 DNA is TGTGCCAGCAGCTCAAGGGGGTTCTCTGGAAACACCATATATTTT.

This clonotype has just a few counts. The chain couples TRBV11-1 to TRBJ2-3; 7 positions match TRBD1. The germline V gene has CDR1 SGHAT and CDR2 FQDESV (reference sequence). CDR3 size: 15 residues. With V trimmed by 5 bases and J by 6 bases, 11 bases remained unmatched. The chain's CDR3 is CASSIGQVLPDTQYF. CDR3 sequence (DNA): TGTGCCAGCAGCATCGGACAGGTCCTGCCGGATACGCAGTATTTT.

The chain uses TRBV20-1 and TRBJ2-7, with 11 nucleotides matching TRBD2. The CDR3 length is 13 residues. From germline, CDR1 is DFQATT and CDR2 SNEGSKA (reference sequence). V lost 2 bases to trimming and J lost 6 bases; unmatched junction nucleotides: 3. The CDR3 DNA reads TGCAGTGCTAGACTAGCGGGAGGAGCCGAGCAGTACTTC. Amino acids: CSARLAGGAEQYF.

This clonotype was detected only a few times. The V and J genes are TRBV29-1 and TRBJ2-1, with D perhaps TRBD2 (6 bases). V shed 7 bases and J shed 3 bases, with 13 bases lying between them. The V gene's germline CDR1 is SQVTM and CDR2 ANQGSEA. The CDR3 runs to 13 residues. CDR3: CSAIAVFYNEQFF. The CDR3 region has the DNA TGCAGCGCGATAGCGGTTTTCTACAATGAGCAGTTCTTC.

Comments on this clonotype: The DNA is omitted, as the CDR3 cannot be located on it reliably, and the CDR3 follows TCRdb's listing. The V and J genes are TRBV7-9 and TRBJ2-1; the table's D call TRBD1 went unverified against the DNA. The germline gives CDR1 SEHNR, CDR2 FQNEAQ (reference sequence). The CDR3 comprises 15 residues, both ends counted. The CDR3 region is CASSFRGRGYNEQFF.

In DNA, the CDR3 is TGCAGCGTTGGACAGCAAATTAACTATGGCTACACCTTC. This gives the protein CSVGQQINYGYTF. The chain has TRBV29-1 and TRBJ1-2; a possible D gene is TRBD1 (5 bases). There are 13 residues in the CDR3. CDR1 and CDR2 (germline): SQVTM, ANQGSEA. Trimming pared 4 bases from V and 1 base from J, leaving 10 bases between.

The chain uses TRBV7-4 and TRBJ1-2, with 7 nucleotides matching TRBD1. Germline-derived CDR1 and CDR2 are SGHVT and SQSDAQ. The CDR3 runs to 14 residues. V was pared by 1 base and J by 5 bases, with 4 bases of the junction left unmatched. This CDR3 reads CASSLEGTAYGYTF. The CDR3 DNA reads TGTGCCAGCAGCTTAGAAGGGACAGCTTATGGCTACACCTTC. Full variable domain (remainder filled in from reference TRBV7-4 and TRBJ1-2): GAGVSQSPRYKVAKRGRDVALRCDSISGHVTLYWYRQTLGQGSEVLTYSQSDAQRDKSGRPSGRFSAERPERSVSTLKIQRTEQGDSAVYLCASSLEGTAYGYTFGSGTRLTVV.

The chain has TRBV7-9 and TRBJ2-1; 12 bases line up with TRBD2. Unmatched junction bases numbered 4, after V lost 6 bases and J lost 7 bases. The germline gives CDR1 SEHNR, CDR2 FQNEAQ (reference sequence). The CDR3 length is 14 residues. In DNA form, the CDR3 reads TGTGCCAGCAGTCTAGCGGGAGGGTGGAATGAGCAGTTCTTC. It translates to CASSLAGGWNEQFF.

The chain is built from TRBV6-5 and TRBJ1-3; no firm D call. The CDR3 has 12 residues. V was cut by 10 bases and J by 8 bases, with 15 bases left in between. The germline gives CDR1 MNHEY, CDR2 SVGAGI. CDR3 DNA sequence: TGTGCCACCCACGTCGATGGGGACACCATATATTTT. Protein: CATHVDGDTIYF.

This clonotype has only a few counts. V is TRBV27 and J is TRBJ2-7, with 9 nucleotides matching TRBD2. There are 14 residues in the CDR3. Germline values: CDR1 MNHEY, CDR2 SMNVEV (reference sequence). The J segment lost 2 bases and the V segment lost 6 bases, leaving 5 bases of the junction unmatched. The CDR3 DNA reads as TGTGCCAGCAGCGCGCGGGGGGGTCCCTACGAGCAGTACTTC. Amino acid sequence: CASSARGGPYEQYF.

The CDR3 loop reads CASSIGLSNEQFF. The CDR3 DNA reads as TGTGCCAGTAGTATAGGGCTCTCCAATGAGCAGTTCTTC. The genes are TRBV19 and TRBJ2-1; D not resolved. This CDR3 contains 13 residues. V lost 1 base and J 6 bases, leaving 7 bases between the germline ends. Germline values: CDR1 LNHDA, CDR2 SQIVND (reference sequence).

The J gene is TRBJ1-1, the V gene TRBV6-5, with a tentative D call TRBD1 (6 bases). Germline CDR1 is MNHEY and CDR2 is SVGAGI. This CDR3 region has 14 residues. The ends were cut back, 6 bases at V and 1 base at J, with 12 bases in the middle. CDR3 coding DNA: TGTGCCAGCAGCCCGGGGGCGAGGAACACTGAAGCTTTCTTT. Translation gives CASSPGARNTEAFF.

About this clonotype itself: An end of the junction differs from the germline gene, which may be a read error. The chain is built from TRBV20-1 and TRBJ2-7; no clear D. The CDR3 runs 12 residues. CDR1 and CDR2 (germline): DFQATT, SNEGSKA (reference sequence). The CDR3 DNA reads as TGCAGTGCTAGTGCCAGAGCCTACGAGCACTACTTC. Its translation: CSASARAYEHYF.

The J gene is TRBJ2-3, the V gene TRBV12-3 or TRBV12-4; no definite D call. The CDR3 totals 15 residues. The ends were cut back, 6 bases at V and 0 bases at J, with 13 bases in the middle. CDR3 residues: CASSSVGPSTDTQYF. The CDR3 DNA is TGTGCCAGCAGCTCCGTCGGCCCTAGCACAGATACGCAGTATTTT.

In DNA form, the CDR3 reads TGTGCCAGCAGCTTCGGAGGGAGTGAAAAACTGTTTTTT. Translated: CASSFGGSEKLFF. V gene TRBV7-9 combines with J gene TRBJ1-4; D gene ambiguous. The V gene's germline CDR1 is SEHNR and CDR2 FQNEAQ (reference sequence). Trimming stripped 3 bases from V and 7 bases from J, with 9 bases between. This CDR3 has 13 residues. The full variable domain, in which reference TRBV7-9 and TRBJ1-4 provide the parts outside the CDR3, is DTGVSQNPRHKITKRGQNVTFRCDPISEHNRLYWYRQTLGQGPEFLTYFQNEAQLEKSRLLSDRFSAERPKGSFSTLEIQRTEQGDSAMYLCASSFGGSEKLFFGSGTQLSVL.

CDR3 DNA: TGCAGCGTCAGGGATCCCCCTATCTACGAGCAGTACTTC. Translated: CSVRDPPIYEQYF. This chain uses TRBV29-1 with TRBJ2-7; perhaps TRBD1 as D (5 bases). CDR3 length equals 13 residues. Germline values: CDR1 SQVTM, CDR2 ANQGSEA. The V end was cut by 6 bases, the J end by 3 bases, with 15 bases between.

The rearrangement joins TRBV7-9 to TRBJ2-1; D might be TRBD2 (6 bases). Trimming removed 10 bases at V and 0 bases at J, with 10 bases between. The CDR3 length is 13 residues. The V gene's germline CDR1 is SEHNR and CDR2 FQNEAQ (reference sequence). The DNA of the CDR3 is TGTGCCACGGGGGAGAGCTCCTACAATGAGCAGTTCTTC. It codes for CATGESSYNEQFF. The variable domain in full, completed from reference TRBV7-9 and TRBJ2-1, reads DTGVSQNPRHKITKRGQNVTFRCDPISEHNRLYWYRQTLGQGPEFLTYFQNEAQLEKSRLLSDRFSAERPKGSFSTLEIQRTEQGDSAMYLCATGESSYNEQFFGPGTRLTVL.

This clonotype was seen a handful of times. This sequence joins TRBV7-6 and TRBJ2-3; D call uncertain. Germline V CDR1 and CDR2: SGHVS, FNYEAQ. Deletions cut 0 bases from V and 0 bases from J, with 10 bases between. This CDR3 contains 16 residues. The CDR3 loop reads CASSLAVRGSTDTQYF. Here the CDR3 DNA reads TGTGCCAGCAGCTTAGCAGTCCGTGGAAGCACAGATACGCAGTATTTT.

By share, this clonotype counts as medium-sized. This sequence joins TRBV29-1 and TRBJ2-1, with D possibly being TRBD2 (6 bases). The CDR3 spans 13 residues. Germline V gene lookup returns CDR1 SQVTM and CDR2 ANQGSEA. V was shortened by 1 base and J by 14 bases, with 18 bases between the two germline ends. CDR3 in amino acids: CSVEVMPGGPKFF. The CDR3 nucleotides are TGCAGCGTTGAAGTAATGCCCGGGGGACCCAAGTTCTTC.

The chain employs TRBV15 and TRBJ1-2; 7 positions agree with TRBD1. Near its end, the DNA agrees better with TRBJ2-7, so the J call may be wrong. From germline, CDR1 is LNHNV and CDR2 YYDKDF (reference sequence). The CDR3 is made up of 15 amino acids. The chain's CDR3 is CATSYDTGVTYEQYF. The CDR3 DNA reads as TGTGCCACCAGCTATGATACAGGGGTAACCTACGAGCAGTACTTC.

The chain recombines TRBV13 with TRBJ2-5; no firm D call. Trimming left V 5 bases short and J 2 bases short, with 12 bases between. CDR1 PRHDT and CDR2 FYEKMQ come from the germline V gene (reference sequence). The CDR3 extends over 14 amino acids. The CDR3 DNA sequence: TGTGCCAGCAGCCCGCCCGGGCTACAAGAGACCCAGTACTTC. It codes for CASSPPGLQETQYF. The full variable domain, in which reference TRBV13 and TRBJ2-5 provide the parts outside the CDR3, is AAGVIQSPRHLIKEKRETATLKCYPIPRHDTVYWYQQGPGQDPQFLISFYEKMQSDKGSIPDRFSAQQFSDYHSELNMSSLELGDSALYFCASSPPGLQETQYFGPGTRLLVL.

This chain joins TRBV15 and TRBJ2-5, with a tentative D call TRBD2 (6 bases). Looked up from germline, CDR1 is LNHNV and CDR2 is YYDKDF (reference sequence). The CDR3 totals 15 residues. With 4 bases removed from V and 2 bases from J, the gap between germline ends came to 14 bases. The CDR3 coding sequence is TGTGCCACCAGCACGCTGGGGGGTCTTCAAGAGACCCAGTACTTC. It translates to CATSTLGGLQETQYF.

The chain joins TRBV15 to TRBJ2-2, with a possible D match to TRBD1 (5 bases). Between the trimmed V and J ends, which lost 1 base and 3 bases, there was a span of 9 bases. The CDR3 length is 15 residues. Per germline, CDR1 LNHNV and CDR2 YYDKDF (reference sequence). The CDR3 sequence: CATSRGQTDTGELFF. Here the CDR3 DNA reads TGTGCCACCAGCAGAGGACAGACGGACACCGGGGAGCTGTTTTTT.

This clonotype was recorded a few times. The chain has TRBV7-6 and TRBJ2-3; 7 bases align to TRBD2. The CDR3 consists of 16 residues. The germline V gene has CDR1 SGHVS and CDR2 FNYEAQ. V dropped 5 bases and J dropped 4; count of bases not matched to a gene: 12. In DNA form, the CDR3 reads TGTGCCAGCAGCCCCCGGGGGGAGATGGTATCAGATACGCAGTATTTT. Translated, it gives CASSPRGEMVSDTQYF.

This clonotype was seen more than once but under ten times. DNA of the CDR3: TGTGCCAGCGGGATCCGGGTTCCCCAGGATTCACCCCTCCACTTT. Its translation: CASGIRVPQDSPLHF. This rearrangement joins TRBV6-5 to TRBJ1-6; no firm D call. CDR3 length: 15 amino acids. The ends were cut back, 8 bases at V and 8 bases at J, with 19 bases in the middle. Germline-derived CDR1 and CDR2 are MNHEY and SVGAGI.

This chain links TRBV7-6 with TRBJ2-3, with D uncertain. V lost 2 bases to trimming and J lost 3 bases, with 6 bases between them. Germline CDR1 and CDR2: SGHVS and FNYEAQ. The CDR3 has 13 amino acids. For the CDR3, the DNA is TGTGCCAGCAGCTTATCGGTTACAGATACGCAGTATTTT. Translating it yields CASSLSVTDTQYF.

Here the CDR3 DNA reads TGTGCCAGCAGTCCCGAACCTAGCGGGCAAGAGACCCAGTACTTC. Its protein is CASSPEPSGQETQYF. The J gene is TRBJ2-5, the V gene TRBV27, with 8 bases identical to TRBD2. The CDR3 sequence is 15 residues long. Germline CDR1 MNHEY, CDR2 SMNVEV (reference sequence). Trimming at V came to 5 bases and at J to 2 bases, leaving 7 bases not matched to a gene.